This T cell receptor (beta chain) was sequenced during a study of blood T cell repertoires in COVID-19. Study overall: COVID-19 samples, acute and convalescent, were from the United States, Italy and Spain.

Across roughly 25 US areas, participants ranged in age from about 18 to 100 years. Participant-reported clinical history was the basis for cohort assignment. Germline CDR1 SNHLY, CDR2 FYNNEI. Trimming pared 4 bases from V and 4 bases from J, leaving 10 bases between. CDR3 length equals 14 residues. How the authors handled the data: Amplifying reference gene primers gave estimates of nucleated cell counts. Data came from immunoSEQ multiplex PCR; TCRdb stores just in-frame clones and leaves some out. Clone size and V and J calls were adopted from that table, with D and trimming inferred from the DNA. Found here are roughly 260,000 clones, 75% to 90% of them singletons; the top ten hold just under 6.5%.

The sample consisted of PBMCs or T cells enriched from blood (not recorded which). The V and J genes are TRBV2 and TRBJ2-2; D perhaps matches TRBD2 (5 bases). This TCR was sampled from a woman aged 25 to 39 with acute COVID-19. CDR3 loop: CASSAGSSTGELFF. CDR3 sequence (DNA): TGTGCCAGCAGTGCGGGGAGTTCCACCGGGGAGCTGTTTTTT.